The clone carrying this T cell receptor (beta chain) was observed many times. No antigen is known for it. The CDR3 runs 15 residues. Germline V gives CDR1 LGHNA, CDR2 YNFKEQ. J gave up 1 base and V 1 base, and 3 bases lay outside the gene matches. This record comes from a study of response to subunit inactivated influenza vaccine. Overall study findings and caveats: Each seasonal flu vaccination may recruit only limited new T cells, authors suggested.

TCRdb itself ran the RT-PCR reads through MiXCR, one entry per CDR3 protein. The sample has some 640,000 distinct CDR3 sequences, 14% seen once. Sequencing was performed on PBMCs from blood, taken approximately 15 days before vaccination. The genes are TRBV4-2 and TRBJ1-1, with 7 bases lining up with TRBD1. This clonotype was obtained from a man in his fifties who received an inactivated influenza vaccine. CDR3 DNA sequence: TGTGCCAGCAGCCAAGGACAGGGCGGGAACACTGAAGCTTTCTTT. Amino acids: CASSQGQGGNTEAFF.